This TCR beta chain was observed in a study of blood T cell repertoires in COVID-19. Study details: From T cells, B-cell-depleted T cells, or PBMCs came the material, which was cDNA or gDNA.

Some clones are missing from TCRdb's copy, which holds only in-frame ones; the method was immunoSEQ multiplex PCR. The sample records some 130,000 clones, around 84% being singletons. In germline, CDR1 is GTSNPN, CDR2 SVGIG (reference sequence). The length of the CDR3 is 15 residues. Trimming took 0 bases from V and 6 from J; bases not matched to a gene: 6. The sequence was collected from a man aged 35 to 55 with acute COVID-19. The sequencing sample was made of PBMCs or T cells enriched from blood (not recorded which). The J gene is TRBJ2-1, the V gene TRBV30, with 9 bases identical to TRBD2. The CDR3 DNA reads TGTGCCTGGAGTGTAAGAGGGACTAGCCCCAATGAGCAGTTCTTC. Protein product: CAWSVRGTSPNEQFF.